This T cell receptor beta chain was identified during a study of T-cell memory formation after mild COVID-19. The CDR3 extends over 11 amino acids. Germline V lookup: CDR1 SQVTM, CDR2 ANQGSEA. V gave up 4 bases and J gave up 4 bases, with 7 bases separating them. In the case of this clonotype: Its specificity is unknown.

TCRdb recomputed calls from the 5' RACE reads with MiXCR, one row per CDR3 protein. The sample lists about 430,000 distinct CDR3 sequences; roughly 18% were seen once. Whole-study findings and limits: For contracting clones, CD4+ ones sat mainly in CM and EM, CD8+ in EMRA.

Sequencing input: PBMCs or a T cell subset sorted from them (not recorded which). The sequence was obtained from a man between 18 and 35 years old who had mild COVID-19 (a few samples of this study predate the infection). Cell type and time point are not known. V gene TRBV29-1 combines with J gene TRBJ1-2; D gene unclear. CDR3 sequence: CSVVHIYGYTF. CDR3 in DNA: TGCAGCGTTGTCCACATCTATGGCTACACCTTC.